These 30 T cell receptor beta chains originate from one sample sequenced in a study of T cell repertoires in cytomegalovirus infection. TCRdb called the reads again in MiXCR, with one record for every CDR3 protein. Of about a million distinct CDR3 sequences detected, 25% to 40% appear once; the ten largest clones hold around 15%. Antigens of these TCRs are unknown. The input for sequencing was cultured CD8+ T cells from PBMCs, taken from culture after CMV antigen stimulation. The receptor set was obtained from a human donor in good health (CMV status not recorded). Some clones in this sample may be carry-over from other donors' samples.

The table lists this clonotype with a few counts. The chain links TRBV7-6 to TRBJ2-3, with 12 positions matching TRBD1. V lost 5 bases to trimming and J lost 3 bases; unmatched junction nucleotides: 6. Germline lookup yields CDR1 SGHVS and CDR2 FNYEAQ. CDR3 length: 16 residues. CDR3 amino acids: CASSLRDRGRTDTQYF. CDR3 DNA sequence: TGTGCCAGCAGCCTCCGGGACAGGGGGCGTACAGATACGCAGTATTTT.

This clonotype showed up just a few times. J is TRBJ1-4 and V is TRBV12-3 or TRBV12-4; perhaps TRBD1 as D (5 bases). The V end was cut by 3 bases, the J end by 4 bases, with 9 bases between. The CDR3 sequence is 14 residues long. The CDR3 spells CASSFVGVNEKLFF. DNA for the CDR3: TGTGCCAGCAGTTTTGTGGGGGTTAATGAAAAACTGTTTTTT.

The chain uses TRBV6-5 and TRBJ2-3, with 9 positions matching TRBD2. The J segment lost 2 bases and the V segment lost 6 bases, leaving 9 bases of the junction unmatched. This CDR3 region has 16 residues. CDR1 MNHEY and CDR2 SVGAGI come from the germline V gene. This CDR3 is CASSPTAGGYTDTQYF. CDR3 in DNA: TGTGCCAGCAGCCCCACCGCGGGGGGGTACACAGATACGCAGTATTTT.

The rearrangement joins TRBV13 to TRBJ1-2; possible D gene TRBD1, 5 bases. The CDR3 contains 15 residues. V shed 0 bases and J shed 3 bases, with 11 bases lying between them. Germline V gene sequence: CDR1 PRHDT, CDR2 FYEKMQ (reference sequence). The CDR3 sequence: CASSLGGGNDYGYTF. CDR3 coding DNA: TGTGCCAGCAGCTTAGGTGGGGGAAACGACTATGGCTACACCTTC.

V is TRBV12-5 and J is TRBJ2-1; TRBD2 agrees at 8 bases. Germline assignment: CDR1 LGHNT and CDR2 FRNRAP. The CDR3 totals 17 residues. V shed 3 bases, J shed 4 bases, and the junction held 11 bases outside the gene matches. CDR3 sequence (DNA): TGTGCTAGTGGTTTCTCTCGACCGGGGGGGCATTACAATGAGCAGTTCTTC. Translating it yields CASGFSRPGGHYNEQFF. Full variable domain (remainder filled in from reference TRBV12-5 and TRBJ2-1): DARVTQTPRHKVTEMGQEVTMRCQPILGHNTVFWYRQTMMQGLELLAYFRNRAPLDDSGMPKDRFSAEMPDATLATLKIQPSEPRDSAVYFCASGFSRPGGHYNEQFFGPGTRLTVL.

This clonotype was recorded at least ten times. The V and J genes are TRBV7-2 and TRBJ1-2; D is undetermined. Germline V lookup: CDR1 SGHTA, CDR2 FQGNSA. Trimming removed 1 base at V and 8 bases at J, with 11 bases between. CDR3 length: 13 residues. The CDR3 reads CASSLGPARGYTF. DNA for the CDR3: TGTGCCAGCAGCTTAGGCCCAGCGCGGGGCTACACCTTC.

This clonotype was detected a few times. The chain links TRBV12-3 or TRBV12-4 to TRBJ1-2; unclear D gene. V was clipped by 6 bases and J by 2 bases, with 16 bases between them. This CDR3 has 15 residues. CDR3 sequence (DNA): TGTGCCAGCAGCCCGCAAAGGGCGGGGAACTATGGCTACACCTTC. It encodes CASSPQRAGNYGYTF.

CDR3 DNA sequence: TGTGCCACAGGATCTCCGACCTACGAGCAGTACTTC. Translating gives CATGSPTYEQYF. The genes are TRBV19 and TRBJ2-7; D gene unclear. V lost 10 bases, J lost 2 bases, and 12 bases lay in between. The CDR3 is 12 amino acids. The V gene's germline CDR1 is LNHDA and CDR2 SQIVND (reference sequence).

V is TRBV7-8 and J is TRBJ1-1; TRBD1 matches 7 bases. J gave up 3 bases and V 1 base, and 8 bases lay outside the gene matches. The germline gives CDR1 SGHVS, CDR2 FQNEAQ. This CDR3 is built from 16 residues. CDR3 in DNA: TGTGCCAGCAGCTTAGTCGAGACAGGGTCCGACACTGAAGCTTTCTTT. Its protein product is CASSLVETGSDTEAFF.

The chain links TRBV12-5 to TRBJ2-7, with D perhaps TRBD1 or TRBD2 (7 bases each). Trimming pared 7 bases from V and 3 bases from J, leaving 19 bases between. The length of the CDR3 is 15 residues. CDR1 is LGHNT and CDR2 is FRNRAP in the germline V gene. The CDR3 reads CASASGGQLFYEQYF. The CDR3 DNA follows: TGTGCTAGTGCTTCGGGGGGACAGCTTTTCTACGAGCAGTACTTC.

In its sample, this clonotype was seen a few times. The chain joins TRBV3-1 to TRBJ2-7, with D possibly called TRBD1 or TRBD2 (6 bases each). V gave up 1 base and J gave up 2 bases, with 24 bases separating them. Germline V CDR1 and CDR2: LGHDT, YNNKEL (reference sequence). CDR3 length equals 19 residues. This CDR3 is CASSQVGVLGGGHAYEQYF. Written as DNA, the CDR3 is TGTGCCAGCAGCCAAGTGGGGGTCTTGGGGGGCGGCCACGCCTACGAGCAGTACTTC.

This clonotype was observed a few times. CDR3 protein: CASLGETGELFF. CDR3 nucleotides: TGTGCCAGCTTAGGGGAAACCGGGGAGCTGTTTTTT. The chain has TRBV12-3 or TRBV12-4 and TRBJ2-2, with D possibly TRBD1 on 5 matching bases. This CDR3 has 12 amino acids. V lost 8 bases and J lost 5, with 9 bases in between.

This clonotype has more than one count but fewer than ten. The rearrangement joins TRBV6-1 to TRBJ1-1; D is unresolved. The CDR3 length is 11 residues. V was cut by 8 bases and J by 0 bases, with 4 bases left in between. Germline-derived CDR1 and CDR2 are MNHNS and SASEGT. The CDR3 nucleotides are TGTGCCAGCCCACTGAACACTGAAGCTTTCTTT. It is translated as CASPLNTEAFF.

The J gene is TRBJ2-1, the V gene TRBV6-6, with TRBD1 matching 8 bases. The V segment lost 2 bases and the J segment 3 bases; nucleotides outside the gene matches: 9. CDR3 size: 17 residues. Germline V gene data show CDR1 as MNHNY and CDR2 as SVGAGI (reference sequence). CDR3 sequence reads: CASSYQSTGGFYNEQFF. CDR3 DNA sequence: TGTGCCAGCAGTTACCAATCCACAGGGGGGTTCTACAATGAGCAGTTCTTC.

This clonotype was observed a handful of times. The rearrangement joins TRBV12-3 or TRBV12-4 to TRBJ2-7, with D perhaps assigned TRBD1 or TRBD2 (6 bases each). Trimming took 2 bases from V and 4 from J, leaving 12 bases between them. CDR3 length: 14 amino acids. This CDR3 reads CASSLWGASYEQYF. CDR3 bases: TGTGCCAGCAGTTTATGGGGGGCGTCGTACGAGCAGTACTTC.

This clonotype was counted many times. The chain couples TRBV6-2 or TRBV6-3 to TRBJ2-1, with 12 bases matching TRBD2. The CDR3 covers 18 residues. Germline CDR1 reads MNHEY; CDR2 reads SVGEGT. V gave up 5 bases and J gave up 7 bases; unmatched junction bases: 15. CDR3 bases: TGTGCCAGCAGTCCCCCCCGGACTAGCGGGGATATCCGAAATGAGCAGTTCTTC. It codes for CASSPPRTSGDIRNEQFF.

The chain uses TRBV10-3 and TRBJ1-1, with 7 bases lining up with TRBD1. In germline, CDR1 is ENHRY, CDR2 SYGVKD. The J segment lost 1 base and the V segment lost 4 bases, leaving 6 bases of the junction unmatched. This CDR3 contains 15 residues. CDR3 region: CAISGRQGQNTEAFF. For the CDR3, the DNA is TGTGCCATCAGTGGGAGACAGGGACAGAACACTGAAGCTTTCTTT.

This clonotype has only a few counts. The chain uses TRBV7-9 and TRBJ2-7; D is perhaps TRBD1 (5 bases). Trimming shortened V by 5 bases and J by 3 bases, and 8 bases separated the two germline ends. This CDR3 has 12 amino acids. Germline V gives CDR1 SEHNR, CDR2 FQNEAQ (reference sequence). Here the CDR3 DNA reads TGTGCCAGCAGCGGCAGGGACTACGAGCAGTACGTC. Residues: CASSGRDYEQYV.

This clonotype has ten or more counts. The CDR3: CASSTGQIKLFF. The CDR3 coding sequence is TGTGCCAGCAGCACAGGACAGATAAAACTGTTTTTT. The rearrangement uses TRBV7-8 and TRBJ1-4; possible D gene TRBD1, 6 bases. Trimming cost V 5 bases and J 10 bases, with 11 bases left between them. CDR3 length equals 12 residues. CDR1 SGHVS and CDR2 FQNEAQ come from the germline V gene.

The chain is built from TRBV5-5 and TRBJ1-1; 10 bases match TRBD1. CDR3 length: 14 amino acids. The germline CDR1 and CDR2 sequences are SGHKS and YYEKEE (reference sequence). Losses at the gene ends were 3 bases for V and 4 bases for J; bases not matched to a gene: 3. In nucleotides, the CDR3 is TGTGCCAGCAGCTCCTGGGACAGGGGCACTGAAGCTTTCTTT. The encoded protein is CASSSWDRGTEAFF.

V is TRBV6-2 or TRBV6-3 and J is TRBJ2-1; D might be TRBD1 (6 bases). Germline V CDR1 and CDR2: MNHEY, SVGEGT. The CDR3 totals 15 residues. The ends were cut back, 2 bases at V and 8 bases at J, with 16 bases in the middle. The CDR3 loop reads CASSYGGGSWDEQFF. DNA of the CDR3: TGTGCCAGCAGTTACGGTGGGGGCAGTTGGGATGAGCAGTTCTTC.

This clonotype was counted many times. CDR3 in amino acids: CASSFPGTRNEQYF. Written as DNA, the CDR3 is TGTGCCAGCAGTTTCCCCGGGACTAGGAACGAGCAGTACTTC. V gene TRBV12-3 or TRBV12-4 combines with J gene TRBJ2-7; TRBD2 matches 8 bases. V lost 3 bases and J lost 5; bases outside the gene matches: 6. CDR3 length equals 14 residues.

This clonotype came up a few times. The chain joins TRBV28 to TRBJ2-7; D remains ambiguous. V gave up 6 bases and J gave up 3 bases, with 12 bases separating them. Germline CDR1 is MDHEN and CDR2 is SYDVKM. This CDR3 is 13 amino acids long. The DNA for the CDR3 is TGTGCCAGCAGATATGCCGGTGGCTACGAGCAGTACGTC. This encodes CASRYAGGYEQYV.

This clonotype was seen a handful of times. The chain uses TRBV28 and TRBJ1-3, with TRBD1 as a possible D gene (6 bases). This CDR3 is built from 14 residues. Germline values: CDR1 MDHEN, CDR2 SYDVKM. V lost 6 bases to trimming and J lost 4 bases, with 13 bases between them. The CDR3 sequence: CASSGEGVGNTIYF. The DNA for the CDR3 is TGTGCCAGCAGCGGCGAGGGGGTCGGAAACACCATATATTTT.

This clonotype came up a few times. The rearrangement uses TRBV7-6 and TRBJ2-5; 11 bases are shared with TRBD1. Losses at the gene ends were 3 bases for V and 5 bases for J; bases not matched to a gene: 8. This CDR3 is 16 amino acids long. CDR1 is SGHVS, CDR2 FNYEAQ, per germline. In DNA form, the CDR3 reads TGTGCCAGCAGCTTTGGCGGACAGGGGGCCATTGAGACCCAGTACTTC. This encodes CASSFGGQGAIETQYF.

This clonotype was picked up a small number of times. The J gene is TRBJ2-7, the V gene TRBV6-1; 8 bases align to TRBD2. Germline V gene sequence: CDR1 MNHNS, CDR2 SASEGT. CDR3 length equals 15 residues. The J segment lost 4 bases and the V segment lost 2 bases, leaving 7 bases of the junction unmatched. CDR3 nucleotide sequence: TGTGCCAGCAGTGAAAGGCGGGGGGCCGGATACGAGCAGTACTTC. Translated, it gives CASSERRGAGYEQYF.

J is TRBJ2-1 and V is TRBV28; D unresolved. The V gene's germline CDR1 is MDHEN and CDR2 SYDVKM. Trimming stripped 9 bases from V and 3 bases from J, with 9 bases between. The CDR3 is 12 amino acids. The CDR3, as DNA: TGTGCCAGTGAAGGGCGCTACAATGAGCAGTTCTTC. It specifies CASEGRYNEQFF. Based on the CDR3 plus reference TRBV28 and TRBJ2-1, the full variable domain is DVKVTQSSRYLVKRTGEKVFLECVQDMDHENMFWYRQDPGLGLRLIYFSYDVKMKEKGDIPEGYSVSREKKERFSLILESASTNQTSMYLCASEGRYNEQFFGPGTRLTVL.

CDR3 in amino acids: CASSLGGQGDEQFF. CDR3 nucleotide sequence: TGTGCCAGCAGCTTAGGGGGACAGGGAGATGAGCAGTTCTTC. The chain joins TRBV7-9 to TRBJ2-1; TRBD1 matches 9 bases. Germline V CDR1 and CDR2: SEHNR, FQNEAQ (reference sequence). CDR3 length: 14 residues. V lost 1 base, J lost 8 bases, and 3 bases stayed unmatched.

This clonotype was seen only a few times. This chain connects TRBV6-1 to TRBJ2-1; no reliable D call. The CDR3 extends over 12 amino acids. Germline CDR1 reads MNHNS; CDR2 reads SASEGT. Trimming cost V 5 bases and J 3 bases, with 5 bases left between them. CDR3 protein: CASSKGYNEQFF. The CDR3 DNA is TGTGCCAGCAGTAAAGGCTACAATGAGCAGTTCTTC.

The V call is TRBV27, the J call TRBJ2-7; perhaps D is TRBD1 or TRBD2 (5 bases each). V was clipped by 6 bases and J by 0 bases, with 18 bases between them. Germline V gene data show CDR1 as MNHEY and CDR2 as SMNVEV (reference sequence). CDR3 length: 16 residues. CDR3 sequence reads: CASSLRGGSSSYEQYF. In DNA form, the CDR3 reads TGTGCCAGCAGCCTCCGGGGCGGTTCTAGCTCCTACGAGCAGTACTTC.